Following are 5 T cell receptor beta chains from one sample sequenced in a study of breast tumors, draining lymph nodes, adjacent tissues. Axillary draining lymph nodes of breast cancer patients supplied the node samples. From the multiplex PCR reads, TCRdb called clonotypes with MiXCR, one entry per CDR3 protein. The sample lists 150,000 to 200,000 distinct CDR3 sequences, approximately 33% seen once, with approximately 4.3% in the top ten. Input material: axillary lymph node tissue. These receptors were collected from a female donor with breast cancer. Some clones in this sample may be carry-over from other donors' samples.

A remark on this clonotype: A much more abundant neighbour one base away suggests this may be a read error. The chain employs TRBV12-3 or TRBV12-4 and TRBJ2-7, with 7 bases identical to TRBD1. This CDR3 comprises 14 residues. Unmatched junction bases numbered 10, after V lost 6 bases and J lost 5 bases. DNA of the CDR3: TGTGCCAGCAGGCCGGGACAGAGGGCGGACGAGCAGTACTTC. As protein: CASRPGQRADEQYF.

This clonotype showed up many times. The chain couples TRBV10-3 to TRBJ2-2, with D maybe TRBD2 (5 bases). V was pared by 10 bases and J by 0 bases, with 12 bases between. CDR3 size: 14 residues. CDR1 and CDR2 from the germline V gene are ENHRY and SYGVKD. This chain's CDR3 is CATGGPSNTGELFF. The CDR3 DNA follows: TGTGCCACCGGAGGCCCCTCGAACACCGGGGAGCTGTTTTTT.

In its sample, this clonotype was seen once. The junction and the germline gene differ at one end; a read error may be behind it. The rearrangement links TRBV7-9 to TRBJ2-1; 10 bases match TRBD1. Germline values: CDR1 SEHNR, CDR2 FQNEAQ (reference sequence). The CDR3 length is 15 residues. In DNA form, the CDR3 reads TGTGCCAGCAGCCTACGGACAGGGGGTATCAATGGGCAGCTCTTC. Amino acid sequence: CASSLRTGGINGQLF.

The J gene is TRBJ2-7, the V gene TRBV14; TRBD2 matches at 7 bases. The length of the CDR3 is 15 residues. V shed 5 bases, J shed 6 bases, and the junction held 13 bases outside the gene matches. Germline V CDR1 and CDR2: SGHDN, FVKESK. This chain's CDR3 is CASSSRRLASGEQYF. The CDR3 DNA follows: TGTGCCAGCAGCTCCAGGAGATTGGCTAGCGGCGAGCAGTACTTC.

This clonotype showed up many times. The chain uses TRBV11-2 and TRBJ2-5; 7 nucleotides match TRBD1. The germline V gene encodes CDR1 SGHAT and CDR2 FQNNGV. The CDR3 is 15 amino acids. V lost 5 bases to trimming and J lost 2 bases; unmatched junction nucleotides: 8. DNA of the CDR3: TGTGCCAGCAGCCCCACGGGACAGCTTCAAGAGACCCAGTACTTC. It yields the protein CASSPTGQLQETQYF.